This T cell receptor (beta chain) is from a study of blood T cell repertoires in COVID-19. This CDR3 has 14 residues. Germline V gives CDR1 LGHDT, CDR2 YNNKEL (reference sequence). V lost 4 bases and J lost 4, with 13 bases in between. Using immunoSEQ multiplex PCR, the repertoire was profiled, and TCRdb retains in-frame clones only, with some absent. The repertoire consists of 95,000 to 150,000 clones, with 70% to 85% occurring once and the leading ten covering more than 0.75%. The sequencing input was peripheral blood. The chain is built from TRBV3-1 (or the pseudogene TRBV3-2) and TRBJ1-2, with D possibly being TRBD1 (5 bases). This clonotype was obtained from a human donor with acute or convalescent COVID-19. The donor label of this sample is uncertain. The CDR3 DNA sequence: TGTGCCAGCAGCCCAGGCGGGGGGGGCTATGGCTACACCTTC. Its protein product is CASSPGGGGYGYTF.